These T cell receptor beta chains were read from a single sample in a study of blood T cell repertoires in COVID-19. Data came from immunoSEQ multiplex PCR; TCRdb stores just in-frame clones and leaves some out. This table holds a few hundred thousand clones, 80% to 85% found once. Specimen: peripheral blood. These receptors came from a woman aged 18-29 years with acute or convalescent COVID-19. The conserved cysteine and the conserved F or W are not part of the CDR3 here. A D gene is named only where the DNA matches it firmly.

cdr3_length: 12; v_call: TRBV30; j_call: TRBJ2-3; d_call: .; cdr3_aa: AWGRLTRADTQY
cdr3_length: 14; v_call: TRBV4-3; j_call: TRBJ1-3; d_call: .; cdr3_aa: ASSLGHPSSGNTIY
cdr3_length: 14; v_call: TRBV19; j_call: TRBJ1-1; d_call: .; cdr3_aa: ASSIEAGDVEDEAF
cdr3_length: 16; v_call: TRBV2; j_call: TRBJ2-4; d_call: TRBD2; cdr3_aa: ASSTTSGRIFGKNIQY
cdr3_length: 16; v_call: TRBV28; j_call: TRBJ2-3; d_call: TRBD2; cdr3_aa: ASSPRRILLAVKDTQY
cdr3_length: 12; v_call: TRBV5-1; j_call: TRBJ2-5; d_call: TRBD1; cdr3_aa: ASSLGDRKETQY
cdr3_length: 11; v_call: TRBV2; j_call: TRBJ1-1; d_call: .; cdr3_aa: ASSDQRELRAF
cdr3_length: 13; v_call: TRBV30; j_call: TRBJ2-7; d_call: TRBD1; cdr3_aa: AWSGLGQGKGEQY
cdr3_length: 13; v_call: TRBV14; j_call: TRBJ2-1; d_call: .; cdr3_aa: ASSQGGRGVGAQF
cdr3_length: 12; v_call: TRBV28; j_call: TRBJ2-5; d_call: TRBD2; cdr3_aa: ASSLTGGQETQY